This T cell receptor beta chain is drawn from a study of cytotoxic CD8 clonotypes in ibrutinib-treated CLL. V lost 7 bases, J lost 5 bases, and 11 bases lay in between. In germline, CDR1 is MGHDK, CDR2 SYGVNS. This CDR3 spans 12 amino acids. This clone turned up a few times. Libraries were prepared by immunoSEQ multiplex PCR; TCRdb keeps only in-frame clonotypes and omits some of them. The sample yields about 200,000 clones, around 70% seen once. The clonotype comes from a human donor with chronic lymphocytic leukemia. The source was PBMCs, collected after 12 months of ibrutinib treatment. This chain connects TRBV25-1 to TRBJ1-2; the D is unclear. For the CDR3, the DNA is TGTGCCAGCAACTCTGGTGGTTATGGCTACACCTTC. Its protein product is CASNSGGYGYTF.